This TCR beta chain emerged from a study of blood T cell repertoires in COVID-19. Across the study: COVID-19 samples from acute and convalescent phases originated in the United States, Italy and Spain. The cDNA or gDNA used as material had been derived from T cells, B-cell-depleted T cells, or PBMCs.

The CDR3 has 15 amino acids. Trimming stripped 1 base from V and 7 bases from J, with 16 bases between. Germline loops: CDR1 LGHDT, CDR2 YNNKEL (reference sequence). Using immunoSEQ multiplex PCR, the repertoire was profiled, and TCRdb retains in-frame clones only, with some absent. Among 200,000 to 250,000 clones listed, roughly 85% were seen once. This rearrangement joins TRBV3-1 (or the pseudogene TRBV3-2) to TRBJ1-2; tentatively, D is TRBD1 (6 bases). The clonotype originates from a middle-aged woman with acute COVID-19. The sequencing sample was made of PBMCs or T cells enriched from blood (not recorded which). CDR3 sequence: CASSQVKWGHRGYTF. The CDR3 nucleotides are TGTGCCAGCAGCCAAGTTAAGTGGGGGCATCGTGGCTACACCTTC.